The 21 T cell receptor beta chains listed next were all sequenced from one sample in a study of T cell responses to AZD1222 COVID-19 vaccine. Method: immunoSEQ multiplex PCR; TCRdb's copy keeps in-frame clones and lacks some. The sample contains approximately 49,000 clones, 65% to 85% of which appear only once. Sequenced here: peripheral blood, sampled on day 0 of MenACWY control vaccination. Receptors originate from an adult in good health.

This chain connects TRBV30 to TRBJ1-1, with D unclear. CDR1 and CDR2 from the germline V gene are GTSNPN and SVGIG (reference sequence). The CDR3 is 12 residues long. V was trimmed by 3 bases and J by 11 bases, leaving 16 bases between them. The CDR3: CAWRSGPGEAFF. The CDR3 region has the DNA TGTGCCTGGAGGTCCGGGCCCGGGGAGGCTTTCTTT.

V is TRBV28 and J is TRBJ1-2; D remains unclear. CDR1 is MDHEN, CDR2 SYDVKM, per germline. The CDR3 is 11 residues long. Trimming took off 7 bases at V and 4 bases at J, with 7 bases between the two ends. CDR3 sequence: CASTSLYGYTF. CDR3 sequence (DNA): TGTGCCAGCACCTCCCTCTATGGCTACACCTTC.

The chain employs TRBV6-1 and TRBJ2-7; unclear D gene. Between the trimmed V and J ends, which lost 1 base and 4 bases, there was a span of 14 bases. From germline, CDR1 is MNHNS and CDR2 SASEGT. The CDR3 runs to 15 residues. The CDR3 bases are TGTGCCAGCAGTGAAGTACAGTCCTGGGGATACGAGCAGTACGTC. Amino acid sequence: CASSEVQSWGYEQYV.

The rearrangement links TRBV6-6 to TRBJ1-1; D uncertain. The CDR3 is made up of 13 amino acids. Per germline, CDR1 MNHNY and CDR2 SVGAGI (reference sequence). Trimming shortened V by 6 bases and J by 2 bases, and 10 bases separated the two germline ends. The CDR3 protein is CASSQTPNTEAFF. The CDR3 DNA follows: TGTGCCAGCAGCCAGACACCTAACACTGAAGCTTTCTTT.

The chain joins TRBV14 to TRBJ2-5; unclear D gene. CDR3 size: 16 residues. The V gene lost 0 bases and the J gene lost 1 base, with 12 bases spanning the gap. The germline V gene has CDR1 SGHDN and CDR2 FVKESK. The CDR3 reads CASSQDWGYGQETQYF. As DNA, the CDR3 is TGTGCCAGCAGCCAAGATTGGGGATACGGCCAAGAGACCCAGTACTTC. Full variable domain (outside the CDR3, taken from reference TRBV14 and TRBJ2-5): EAGVTQFPSHSVIEKGQTVTLRCDPISGHDNLYWYRRVMGKEIKFLLHFVKESKQDESGMPNNRFLAERTGGTYSTLKVQPAELEDSGVYFCASSQDWGYGQETQYFGPGTRLLVL.

This clone was found a few times. The chain recombines TRBV15 with TRBJ1-2; D is undetermined. Trimming cost V 0 bases and J 3 bases, with 11 bases left between them. The CDR3 runs 15 residues. Germline CDR1 LNHNV, CDR2 YYDKDF (reference sequence). This CDR3 reads CATSREPTPHYGYTF. CDR3 DNA sequence: TGTGCCACCAGCAGAGAGCCCACGCCCCACTATGGCTACACCTTC.

This clone has only a few counts. V is TRBV10-3 and J is TRBJ2-7; the D gene is possibly TRBD1 (6 bases). V was trimmed by 4 bases and J by 8 bases, leaving 18 bases between them. The CDR3 runs 14 residues. CDR1 ENHRY and CDR2 SYGVKD come from the germline V gene. The CDR3 sequence is CAISGRDTFNQQYF. For the CDR3, the DNA is TGTGCCATCAGTGGCCGGGACACTTTTAATCAGCAGTACTTC.

This chain links TRBV9 with TRBJ2-3; 9 nucleotides line up with TRBD2. The CDR3 spans 16 residues. Trimming at V came to 0 bases and at J to 5 bases, leaving 7 bases not matched to a gene. Germline V gives CDR1 SGDLS, CDR2 YYNGEE. CDR3 coding DNA: TGTGCCAGCAGCGTAGGCCGGACTAGCGTGGGAGATACGCAGTATTTT. It translates to CASSVGRTSVGDTQYF.

This chain connects TRBV6-5 to TRBJ2-7; D remains unclear. Trimming pared 2 bases from V and 5 bases from J, leaving 13 bases between. The CDR3 runs 14 residues. Germline V gives CDR1 MNHEY, CDR2 SVGAGI. This chain's CDR3 is CASSYNPGTHEQYV. The CDR3 DNA is TGTGCCAGCAGTTACAACCCGGGTACCCACGAGCAGTACGTC.

This rearrangement joins TRBV20-1 to TRBJ2-3, with D perhaps matching TRBD1 (5 bases). Germline V gives CDR1 DFQATT, CDR2 SNEGSKA (reference sequence). Trimming shortened V by 3 bases and J by 3 bases, and 13 bases separated the two germline ends. The CDR3 loop spans 14 amino acids. CDR3 nucleotides: TGCAGTGCTAGTAGGGGTATTGGGACAGATACGCAGTATTTT. Protein product: CSASRGIGTDTQYF.

This chain links TRBV11-2 with TRBJ1-3, with 7 bases aligning to TRBD1. Germline CDR1 reads SGHAT; CDR2 reads FQNNGV. Unmatched junction bases numbered 7, after V lost 5 bases and J lost 0 bases. The CDR3 consists of 16 residues. The chain's CDR3 is CASSDHGTVSGNTIYF. The CDR3 DNA follows: TGTGCCAGCAGCGATCACGGGACAGTCTCTGGAAACACCATATATTTT.

The chain joins TRBV5-4 to TRBJ2-6; TRBD1 matches at 7 bases. This CDR3 has 14 residues. V lost 2 bases, J lost 4 bases, and 0 bases stayed unmatched. Looked up from germline, CDR1 is SGHNT and CDR2 is YYREEE (reference sequence). CDR3 in amino acids: CASSLGGGANVLTF. The CDR3 coding sequence is TGTGCCAGCAGCTTAGGGGGCGGGGCCAACGTCCTGACTTTC.

This clone was counted once. This rearrangement joins TRBV6-6 to TRBJ2-3; 9 bases line up with TRBD1. In germline, CDR1 is MNHNY, CDR2 SVGAGI (reference sequence). CDR3 length equals 15 residues. V was clipped by 6 bases and J by 11 bases; unmatched bases: 15. CDR3 region: CASRLTGGDTSGQYF. CDR3 nucleotide sequence: TGTGCCAGCAGACTAACAGGGGGCGATACCTCCGGGCAGTATTTT.

This rearrangement joins TRBV7-6 to TRBJ2-2, with D unclear. Trimming shortened V by 5 bases and J by 8 bases, and 12 bases separated the two germline ends. Germline CDR1 reads SGHVS; CDR2 reads FNYEAQ. The CDR3 is 13 amino acids. In DNA, the CDR3 is TGTGCCAGCAGCGCGATACGTGGGGGGGAGCTGTTTTTT. It yields the protein CASSAIRGGELFF.

V is TRBV27 and J is TRBJ1-6, with D hard to call. Trimming left V 5 bases short and J 7 bases short, with 9 bases between. The CDR3 has 13 amino acids. Germline CDR1 and CDR2: MNHEY and SMNVEV (reference sequence). CDR3 in amino acids: CASSPGFNSPLHF. The CDR3 DNA reads TGTGCCAGCAGTCCGGGTTTCAATTCACCCCTCCACTTT.

The rearrangement joins TRBV7-2 to TRBJ2-5, with D uncertain. Germline CDR1 reads SGHTA; CDR2 reads FQGNSA. V was cut by 0 bases and J by 5 bases, with 4 bases left in between. The CDR3 has 12 amino acids. This CDR3 reads CASSLARETQYF. The CDR3 DNA sequence: TGTGCCAGCAGCTTAGCGAGGGAGACCCAGTACTTC.

The chain joins TRBV6-6 to TRBJ1-4; D call uncertain. CDR3 length: 16 amino acids. Germline V CDR1 and CDR2: MNHNY, SVGAGI (reference sequence). Trimming removed 6 bases at V and 0 bases at J, with 14 bases between. The CDR3 DNA is TGTGCCAGCAGCCCACACCGGAGGACAACTAATGAAAAACTGTTTTTT. Amino acids: CASSPHRRTTNEKLFF.

V is TRBV5-1 and J is TRBJ1-4, with 7 bases matching TRBD1. J lost 3 bases, V lost 4 bases, and 6 bases had no gene match. The germline V gene has CDR1 SGHRS and CDR2 YFSETQ. This CDR3 is built from 15 residues. CDR3 sequence: CASSREGAANEKLFF. Written as DNA, the CDR3 is TGCGCCAGCAGCCGGGAGGGGGCGGCTAATGAAAAACTGTTTTTT. The full variable domain, with the rest looked up from reference TRBV5-1 and TRBJ1-4, is KAGVTQTPRYLIKTRGQQVTLSCSPISGHRSVSWYQQTPGQGLQFLFEYFSETQRNKGNFPGRFSGRQFSNSRSEMNVSTLELGDSALYLCASSREGAANEKLFFGSGTQLSVL.

The gene calls are TRBV30 and TRBJ1-2; D gene ambiguous. CDR1 is GTSNPN and CDR2 is SVGIG in the germline V gene (reference sequence). The CDR3 contains 8 residues. The V end was cut by 2 bases, the J end by 10 bases, with 2 bases between. The CDR3 sequence is CAWSHYTF. Written as DNA, the CDR3 is TGTGCCTGGAGTCACTACACCTTC.

The chain carries TRBV30 and TRBJ1-1, with D tentatively TRBD1 (5 bases). Trimming pared 0 bases from V and 0 bases from J, leaving 11 bases between. CDR1 is GTSNPN, CDR2 SVGIG, per germline (reference sequence). The CDR3 totals 15 residues. CDR3 protein: CAWSVRAGMNTEAFF. CDR3 nucleotides: TGTGCCTGGAGTGTACGGGCAGGGATGAACACTGAAGCTTTCTTT.

V usage is TRBV4-1 and J usage is TRBJ1-5; perhaps TRBD1 as D (5 bases). V lost 0 bases and J lost 5, with 14 bases in between. CDR3 length: 16 amino acids. Germline CDR1 is MGHRA and CDR2 is YSYEKL. This CDR3 is CASSQEPTGKDQPQHF. The CDR3 DNA reads TGCGCCAGCAGCCAAGAACCTACAGGTAAGGATCAGCCCCAGCATTTT.